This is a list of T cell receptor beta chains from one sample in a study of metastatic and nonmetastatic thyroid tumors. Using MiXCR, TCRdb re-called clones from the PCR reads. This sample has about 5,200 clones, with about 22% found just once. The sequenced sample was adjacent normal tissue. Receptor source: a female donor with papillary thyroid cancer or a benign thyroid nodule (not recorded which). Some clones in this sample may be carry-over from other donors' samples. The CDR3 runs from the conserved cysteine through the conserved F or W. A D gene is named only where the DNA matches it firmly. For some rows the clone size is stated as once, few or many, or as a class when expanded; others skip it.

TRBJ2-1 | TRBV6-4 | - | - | CASRPQGSGYNEQFF | TGTGCCAGCAGGCCACAGGGAAGCGGATACAATGAGCAGTTCTTC
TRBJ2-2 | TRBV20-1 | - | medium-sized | CSASLREHTGELFF | TGCAGTGCTAGTCTTCGGGAGCACACCGGGGAGCTGTTTTTT
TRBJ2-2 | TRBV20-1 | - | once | CSARGGHMNTGELFF | TGCAGTGCTAGGGGGGGACACATGAACACCGGGGAGCTGTTTTTT
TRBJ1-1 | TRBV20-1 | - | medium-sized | CSASDPPIKAFF | TGCAGTGCCTCGGACCCTCCGATAAAAGCTTTCTTT
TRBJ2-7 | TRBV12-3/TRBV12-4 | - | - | CASSFGPVQNEQYF | TGTGCCAGCAGTTTTGGGCCAGTTCAAAACGAGCAGTACTTC
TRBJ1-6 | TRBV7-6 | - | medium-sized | CASSTRQTNNSPLHF | TGTGCCAGCAGTACCCGACAGACCAACAATTCACCCCTCCACTTT
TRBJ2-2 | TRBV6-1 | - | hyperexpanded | CASSLRRGNTGELFF | TGTGCCAGCAGTCTTCGAAGGGGAAACACCGGGGAGCTGTTTTTT
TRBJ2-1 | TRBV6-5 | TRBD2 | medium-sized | CASSYSGTSSGEQFF | TGTGCCAGCAGTTACTCGGGGACTAGCTCTGGGGAGCAGTTCTTC
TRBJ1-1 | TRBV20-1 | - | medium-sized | CSARGYIGERAFF | TGCAGTGCTAGAGGATACATTGGGGAAAGGGCTTTCTTT
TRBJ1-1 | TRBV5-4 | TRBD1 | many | CASSFRDRGPTEAFF | TGTGCCAGCAGCTTCCGGGACAGGGGGCCAACTGAAGCTTTCTTT
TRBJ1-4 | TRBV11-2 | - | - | CASSLVGGMGEKLFF | TGTGCCAGCAGCTTAGTAGGGGGAATGGGTGAAAAACTGTTTTTT
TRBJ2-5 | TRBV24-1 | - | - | CATSDHGHQETQYF | TGTGCCACCAGTGACCACGGTCACCAAGAGACCCAGTACTTC
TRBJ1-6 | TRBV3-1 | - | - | CASSQNSPLHF | TGTGCCAGCAGCCAAAATTCACCCCTCCACTTT
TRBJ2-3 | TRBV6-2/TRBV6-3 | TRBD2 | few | CASNGWTSGGTDTQYF | TGTGCCAGCAACGGATGGACTAGCGGGGGGACAGATACGCAGTATTTT
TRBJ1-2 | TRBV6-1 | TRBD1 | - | CASYFPGTGGADGYTF | TGTGCCAGCTATTTCCCCGGGACAGGGGGCGCGGATGGCTACACCTTC
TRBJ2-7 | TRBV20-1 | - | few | CSARRGDYEQYF | TGCAGTGCTAGGAGGGGGGACTACGAGCAGTACTTC
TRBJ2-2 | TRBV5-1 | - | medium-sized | CASSLGPARTQNTGELFF | TGCGCCAGCAGCTTGGGGCCTGCTAGGACCCAGAACACCGGGGAGCTGTTTTTT
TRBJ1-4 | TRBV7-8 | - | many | CASSPLRGAVEKLFF | TGTGCCAGCAGCCCTCTCAGGGGCGCCGTGGAGAAACTGTTTTTT
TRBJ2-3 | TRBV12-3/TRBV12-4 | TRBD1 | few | CASSSRQGASGTDTQYF | TGTGCCAGCAGTTCTCGACAGGGGGCGTCGGGCACAGATACGCAGTATTTT
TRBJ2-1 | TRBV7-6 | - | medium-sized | CASSLVLDSYNEQFF | TGTGCCAGCAGCTTAGTGTTAGACTCCTACAATGAGCAGTTCTTC
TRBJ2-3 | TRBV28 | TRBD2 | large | CASSLEGLASTDTQYF | TGTGCCAGCAGTTTAGAGGGACTAGCGAGTACAGATACGCAGTATTTT
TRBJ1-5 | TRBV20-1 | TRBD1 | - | CSAATGQGVLSNQPQHF | TGCAGTGCTGCTACCGGACAGGGGGTGTTAAGCAATCAGCCCCAGCATTTT
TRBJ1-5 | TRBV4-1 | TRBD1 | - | CTSSLDRGYQPQHF | TGCACCAGCAGCCTAGACAGGGGTTATCAGCCCCAGCATTTT
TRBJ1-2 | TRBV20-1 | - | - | CSASTSGTGDGYKF | TGCAGTGCTAGTACCTCGGGGACGGGGGATGGCTACAAATTC
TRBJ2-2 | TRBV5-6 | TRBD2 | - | CASSSTLRPGLASTGELFF | TGTGCCAGCAGCTCTACATTGCGCCCGGGACTAGCGTCCACCGGGGAGCTGTTTTTT
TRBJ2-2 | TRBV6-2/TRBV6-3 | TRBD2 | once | CASSYTSGSEVANTGELFF | TGTGCCAGCAGTTACACTAGCGGGAGTGAGGTAGCGAACACCGGGGAGCTGTTTTTT
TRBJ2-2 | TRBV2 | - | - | CASSVQGPSNTWELFF | TGTGCCAGCAGCGTACAGGGACCGAGTAACACGTGGGAGCTGTTTTTT
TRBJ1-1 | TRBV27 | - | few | CASRSWGVNTEAFF | TGTGCCAGCAGGTCCTGGGGGGTGAACACTGAAGCTTTCTTT
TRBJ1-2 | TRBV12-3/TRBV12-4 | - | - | CASSTREGAYTF | TGTGCCAGCAGTACCCGGGAGGGTGCCTACACCTTC
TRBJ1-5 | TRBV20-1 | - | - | CSARLSNQPQHF | TGCAGTGCTCGATTGAGCAATCAGCCCCAGCATTTT
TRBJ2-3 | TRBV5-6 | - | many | CASSSTHTDTQYF | TGTGCCAGCAGCTCAACACACACAGATACGCAGTATTTT
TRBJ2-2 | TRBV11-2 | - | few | CASGHETVLGGELFF | TGTGCCAGCGGCCACGAGACGGTATTAGGCGGGGAGCTGTTTTTT
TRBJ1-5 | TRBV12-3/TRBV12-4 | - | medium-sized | CASRQQGNQPQHF | TGTGCCAGCAGACAACAGGGTAATCAGCCCCAGCATTTT
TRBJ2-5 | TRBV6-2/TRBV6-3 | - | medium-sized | CASSYSIGLQETQYF | TGTGCCAGCAGTTACTCGATCGGACTGCAAGAGACCCAGTACTTC
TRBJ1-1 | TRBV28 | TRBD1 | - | CASSYRGAGGTEAFF | TGTGCCAGCAGTTACAGGGGCGCCGGAGGCACTGAAGCTTTCTTT
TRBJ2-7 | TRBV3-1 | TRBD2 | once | CASSRDYQTYEQYF | TGTGCCAGCAGCCGGGACTACCAAACCTACGAGCAGTACTTC
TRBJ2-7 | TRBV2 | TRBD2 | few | CASSGTSGEQYF | TGTGCCAGCAGTGGGACTAGCGGCGAGCAGTACTTC
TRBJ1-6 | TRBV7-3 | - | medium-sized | CASSLTGPPSPLHF | TGTGCCAGCAGCTTAACGGGTCCTCCTTCACCCCTCCACTTT
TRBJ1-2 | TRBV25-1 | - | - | CASSEGGCYTF | TGTGCCAGCAGTGAAGGGGGGTGCTACACCTTC
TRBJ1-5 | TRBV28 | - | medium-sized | CASSSQGDQPQHF | TGTGCCAGCAGTTCCCAGGGAGATCAGCCCCAGCATTTT
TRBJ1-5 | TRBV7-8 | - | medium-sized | CASSHWSLYSNQPQHF | TGTGCCAGCAGCCACTGGTCCCTTTATAGCAATCAGCCCCAGCATTTT